The 21 T cell receptor beta chains reported below all come from one sample, sequenced in a study of cytomegalovirus exposure and HLA in healthy donors. PCR employed 60 Vbeta and 13 Jbeta primers. Profiling relied on immunoSEQ multiplex PCR, and the TCRdb table lists in-frame clones only, not all of them. The table includes approximately 190,000 clones, more than 65% detected once. The sequencing input was PBMCs. These receptor sequences come from a man between 50 and 59 years old in good health and CMV-seronegative.

V gene TRBV2 combines with J gene TRBJ2-2, with D possibly being TRBD1 (5 bases). The V end lost 4 bases, the J end lost 1 base, and 10 bases lay between the germline ends. The CDR3 has 15 residues. Germline V lookup: CDR1 SNHLY, CDR2 FYNNEI. Here the CDR3 reads CASSGGRVNTGELFF. The CDR3 DNA reads TGTGCCAGCAGTGGGGGCAGGGTGAACACCGGGGAGCTGTTTTTT.

V usage is TRBV7-9 and J usage is TRBJ1-1; D gene uncertain. Germline V lookup: CDR1 SEHNR, CDR2 FQNEAQ (reference sequence). The CDR3 covers 15 residues. V lost 5 bases and J lost 2, with 15 bases in between. Here the CDR3 DNA reads TGTGCCAGCAGCCTCCCTCGGGGTCTCAACACTGAAGCTTTCTTT. As protein: CASSLPRGLNTEAFF.

The chain recombines TRBV19 with TRBJ1-5; TRBD1 matches at 7 bases. J was trimmed by 2 bases and V by 8 bases; bases with no gene match: 9. The CDR3 is 15 amino acids. CDR1 and CDR2 (germline): LNHDA, SQIVND (reference sequence). The CDR3 coding sequence is TGTGCCAGTGTCCGCAGGGGGAGCGGCAATCAGCCCCAGCATTTT. This encodes CASVRRGSGNQPQHF. The variable domain in full, completed from reference TRBV19 and TRBJ1-5, reads DGGITQSPKYLFRKEGQNVTLSCEQNLNHDAMYWYRQDPGQGLRLIYYSQIVNDFQKGDIAEGYSVSREKKESFPLTVTSAQKNPTAFYLCASVRRGSGNQPQHFGDGTRLSIL.

The rearrangement joins TRBV6-5 to TRBJ1-2, with TRBD1 as a possible D gene (6 bases). The CDR3 is 13 amino acids. V gave up 8 bases and J gave up 1 base, with 11 bases separating them. Germline V gives CDR1 MNHEY, CDR2 SVGAGI. CDR3 DNA: TGTGCCAGCTCACGGGGACATAACTATGGCTACACCTTC. Protein product: CASSRGHNYGYTF.

The sample holds a few counts of this clone. Here the CDR3 reads CASSFNRGLGEQYF. CDR3 sequence (DNA): TGTGCCAGCAGTTTTAACAGGGGGCTCGGCGAGCAGTACTTC. This chain connects TRBV6-5 to TRBJ2-7; 9 nucleotides match TRBD1. This CDR3 is 14 amino acids long. Germline V gives CDR1 MNHEY, CDR2 SVGAGI. The V and J ends lost 4 bases and 6 bases, in that order; junction bases with no gene match: 7.

V and J are TRBV6-1 and TRBJ2-5; TRBD1 might be the D (6 bases). The germline V gene has CDR1 MNHNS and CDR2 SASEGT. The CDR3 totals 14 residues. Trimming left V 9 bases short and J 0 bases short, with 14 bases between. CDR3 sequence (DNA): TGTGCCAGTCGTGCCGGGACAAACCAAGAGACCCAGTACTTC. Protein product: CASRAGTNQETQYF.

Details on this clone: An end of the junction differs from the germline gene, which may be a read error. This rearrangement joins TRBV7-7 to TRBJ2-1; 9 bases align to TRBD1. CDR3 length: 15 amino acids. Germline lookup yields CDR1 SSHAT and CDR2 FNYEAQ (reference sequence). Written as DNA, the CDR3 is TGTGCTAGCAGCCCGGACAGGGGTGTGAGCAATGAGCAGTTCTTC. Translated: CASSPDRGVSNEQFF. Supplemented by reference TRBV7-7 and TRBJ2-1, the full variable domain reads GAGVSQSPRYKVTKRGQDVTLRCDPISSHATLYWYQQALGQGPEFLTYFNYEAQPDKSGLPSDRFSAERPEGSISTLTIQRTEQRDSAMYRCASSPDRGVSNEQFFGPGTRLTVL.

V usage is TRBV5-1 and J usage is TRBJ1-2; 7 bases are shared with TRBD1. The CDR3 has 15 residues. Germline CDR1 and CDR2: SGHRS and YFSETQ. V trimming: 2 bases; J trimming: 6 bases; junction bases outside the gene matches: 10. DNA for the CDR3: TGCGCCAGCAGCTTTCCGAAAGGGGGCAACAATGGCTACACCTTC. It yields the protein CASSFPKGGNNGYTF.

This clone has only one observation. The chain combines TRBV7-9 with TRBJ2-1; 9 bases line up with TRBD1. The CDR3 spans 16 residues. Germline V lookup: CDR1 SEHNR, CDR2 FQNEAQ (reference sequence). The V and J ends lost 5 bases and 7 bases, in that order; junction bases with no gene match: 12. The CDR3 spells CASSPPRTGVTNEQFF. For the CDR3, the DNA is TGTGCCAGCAGCCCCCCGCGGACAGGGGTAACAAATGAGCAGTTCTTC.

DNA for the CDR3: TGTGCCAGCAGTATAAGACTAGCGGGTGCAAATGAGCAGTTCTTC. Protein sequence: CASSIRLAGANEQFF. The rearrangement joins TRBV7-2 to TRBJ2-1, with TRBD2 identical over 10 bases. The CDR3 is 15 amino acids. Germline CDR1 reads SGHTA; CDR2 reads FQGNSA. Trimming cost V 6 bases and J 7 bases; bases outside gene matches: 9. The whole variable domain, remainder taken from reference TRBV7-2 and TRBJ2-1, is GAGVSQSPSNKVTEKGKDVELRCDPISGHTALYWYRQSLGQGLEFLIYFQGNSAPDKSGLPSDRFSAERTGGSVSTLTIQRTQQEDSAVYLCASSIRLAGANEQFFGPGTRLTVL.

The V and J genes are TRBV19 and TRBJ1-5; D unresolved. The V end was cut by 0 bases, the J end by 6 bases, with 6 bases between. Germline V gives CDR1 LNHDA, CDR2 SQIVND (reference sequence). The CDR3 covers 13 residues. CDR3 region: CASSIEEGQPQHF. The DNA of the CDR3 is TGTGCCAGTAGTATAGAGGAGGGTCAGCCCCAGCATTTT.

This clone was counted once. The rearrangement links TRBV7-2 to TRBJ2-7; D is uncertain. V lost 5 bases and J 5 bases, leaving 19 bases between the germline ends. Germline CDR1 SGHTA, CDR2 FQGNSA. The CDR3 is 15 amino acids. This CDR3 reads CASSNRVRINNEQYF. The CDR3 nucleotides are TGTGCCAGCAGCAACCGGGTCCGTATCAACAACGAGCAGTACTTC.

The rearrangement joins TRBV4-1 to TRBJ1-6; D perhaps matches TRBD1 (6 bases). Germline CDR1 and CDR2: MGHRA and YSYEKL. Trimming pared 3 bases from V and 9 bases from J, leaving 12 bases between. The CDR3 is 14 amino acids. The CDR3 is CASSQNREGSPLHF. The CDR3 DNA is TGCGCCAGCAGCCAGAACAGGGAGGGTTCACCCCTCCACTTT.

This clone was seen only once. DNA of the CDR3: TGTGCCAGCAGCTTAGGTCCAGGGATAATCGGCGAGCAGTACTTC. Protein: CASSLGPGIIGEQYF. This chain links TRBV7-6 with TRBJ2-7; possible D gene TRBD1, 5 bases. Germline V gene sequence: CDR1 SGHVS, CDR2 FNYEAQ. The CDR3 runs 15 residues. Trimming took 1 base from V and 6 from J, leaving 16 bases between them.

The rearrangement uses TRBV7-8 and TRBJ1-3; D is undetermined. Trimming removed 5 bases at V and 4 bases at J, with 21 bases between. This CDR3 has 17 residues. Germline V lookup: CDR1 SGHVS, CDR2 FQNEAQ. CDR3 nucleotide sequence: TGTGCCAGCAGCAACAACAGCCCCCTTGGCCGAGGAAACACCATATATTTT. The encoded protein is CASSNNSPLGRGNTIYF.

The rearrangement links TRBV6-5 to TRBJ1-5, with no clear D. From germline, CDR1 is MNHEY and CDR2 SVGAGI. Trimming removed 2 bases from V and 5 bases from J, with 10 bases in between. CDR3 size: 14 residues. CDR3 in amino acids: CASSYETAHQPQHF. The CDR3 coding sequence is TGTGCCAGCAGTTACGAGACTGCTCATCAGCCCCAGCATTTT.

The CDR3 nucleotides are TGTGCCAGTATGAGCCAGGGGGCGTCGGTAGAAGAAAAACTGTTTTTT. Translating gives CASMSQGASVEEKLFF. The rearrangement joins TRBV19 to TRBJ1-4, with 8 bases matching TRBD1. This CDR3 comprises 16 residues. The V gene end was trimmed by 7 bases and the J gene end by 8 bases; junction bases not matched to a gene: 15. Germline CDR1 LNHDA, CDR2 SQIVND (reference sequence).

The chain combines TRBV5-1 with TRBJ1-6, with 10 bases identical to TRBD1. From germline, CDR1 is SGHRS and CDR2 YFSETQ. The V segment lost 0 bases and the J segment 9 bases; nucleotides outside the gene matches: 3. The CDR3 extends over 15 amino acids. CDR3 amino acids: CASSLEGTGVSPLHF. DNA for the CDR3: TGCGCCAGCAGCTTGGAAGGGACAGGGGTTTCACCCCTCCACTTT.

This clone has just one count. The rearrangement joins TRBV29-1 to TRBJ2-1; 7 bases fit TRBD2. This CDR3 is 12 amino acids long. Germline V CDR1 and CDR2: SQVTM, ANQGSEA. Germline trimming cut 7 bases from V and 4 bases from J; bases unmatched to any gene: 4. This chain's CDR3 is CSAGLEYNEQFF. The CDR3 DNA is TGCAGCGCTGGACTAGAGTACAATGAGCAGTTCTTC.

The chain has TRBV13 and TRBJ1-3; D might be TRBD1 (6 bases). Germline V gene lookup returns CDR1 PRHDT and CDR2 FYEKMQ (reference sequence). This CDR3 is 16 amino acids long. The V and J ends lost 4 bases and 0 bases respectively, with 13 bases between them. The CDR3 DNA follows: TGTGCCAGCAGCTCAAAGGACAGCAGCTCTGGAAACACCATATATTTT. Translated, it gives CASSSKDSSSGNTIYF.

The genes are TRBV6-5 and TRBJ2-3; no clear D gene. The CDR3 is made up of 14 amino acids. V gave up 1 base and J gave up 0 bases, with 5 bases separating them. Germline V gene data show CDR1 as MNHEY and CDR2 as SVGAGI. The chain's CDR3 is CASSYLGSTDTQYF. Written as DNA, the CDR3 is TGTGCCAGCAGTTACTTGGGCAGCACAGATACGCAGTATTTT.